Below, 13 T cell receptor beta chains from the same sample are listed, as sequenced in a study of breast tumors, draining lymph nodes, adjacent tissues. In TCRdb, the multiplex PCR reads were re-called with MiXCR into one record per CDR3 protein. The table lists tens of thousands of distinct CDR3 sequences, about 21% of them singletons. The material sequenced was breast tumor tissue. The receptors stem from a female donor with breast cancer. Some clones in this sample may be carry-over from other donors' samples.

A remark on this clonotype: A much bigger clone sits one base away, suggesting this may be a read error. This chain joins TRBV15 and TRBJ2-6; no definite D call. Germline values: CDR1 LNHNV, CDR2 YYDKDF (reference sequence). The CDR3 covers 16 residues. DNA of the CDR3: TGTGCCACCAACAGAGATACGGGCTCTGGGGCCAACGTCCTGACTTTC. It specifies CATNRDTGSGANVLTF. The whole variable domain, filled in from reference TRBV15 and TRBJ2-6, reads DAMVIQNPRYQVTQFGKPVTLSCSQTLNHNVMYWYQQKSSQAPKLLFHYYDKDFNNEADTPDNFQSRRPNTSFCFLDIRSPGLGDTAMYLCATNRDTGSGANVLTFGAGSRLTVL.

The rearrangement joins TRBV6-5 to TRBJ2-1; 9 bases align to TRBD2. The V segment lost 4 bases and the J segment 4 bases; nucleotides outside the gene matches: 14. CDR1 and CDR2 (germline): MNHEY, SVGAGI. CDR3 length equals 18 residues. The CDR3 protein is CASSSRGSGGSGYNEQFF. The CDR3 DNA sequence: TGTGCCAGCAGTTCGCGTGGTAGCGGGGGTTCAGGGTACAATGAGCAGTTCTTC.

This clonotype was observed at least ten times. The chain links TRBV2 to TRBJ2-3, with D possibly matching TRBD1 (5 bases). CDR1 and CDR2 (germline): SNHLY, FYNNEI. CDR3 length: 13 residues. Between the trimmed V and J ends, which lost 6 bases and 3 bases, there was a span of 10 bases. CDR3 region: CASSLTVTDTQYF. The CDR3 DNA follows: TGTGCCAGCAGCCTGACAGTAACAGATACGCAGTATTTT.

The table lists this clonotype with many counts. The V gene is TRBV7-2, the J gene TRBJ2-3, with no clear D. Between the trimmed V and J ends, which lost 1 base and 0 bases, there was a span of 8 bases. The CDR3 sequence is 15 residues long. CDR1 is SGHTA and CDR2 is FQGNSA in the germline V gene. CDR3 region: CASSLGVTSTDTQYF. The DNA of the CDR3 is TGTGCCAGCAGCTTAGGCGTCACAAGCACAGATACGCAGTATTTT.

CDR3 amino acids: CASSPQGGFAEAFF. DNA for the CDR3: TGCGCCAGCAGTCCGCAGGGGGGATTCGCTGAAGCTTTCTTT. V and J are TRBV5-1 and TRBJ1-1; 7 nucleotides line up with TRBD1. The CDR3 has 14 amino acids. V was pared by 5 bases and J by 6 bases, with 10 bases of the junction left unmatched. Germline CDR1 and CDR2: SGHRS and YFSETQ.

In its sample, this clonotype was seen many times. An end of the junction does not agree with germline; a read error may underlie this. The chain combines TRBV7-9 with TRBJ1-4; 12 bases fit TRBD1. The CDR3 loop spans 11 amino acids. Germline-derived CDR1 and CDR2 are SEHNR and FQNEAQ (reference sequence). The CDR3 region is CASSQGQGAIF. The CDR3 DNA follows: TGTGCCAGCAGCCAGGGACAGGGGGCGATTTTT.

The chain recombines TRBV24-1 with TRBJ2-5; 8 bases fit TRBD2. Unmatched junction bases numbered 4, after V lost 9 bases and J lost 5 bases. Germline V CDR1 and CDR2: KGHDR, SFDVKD. This CDR3 contains 12 residues. The CDR3 coding sequence is TGTGCCACCGGGACTAGTAGTGAGACCCAGTACTTC. This gives the protein CATGTSSETQYF.

This clonotype was counted ten times or more. This rearrangement joins TRBV6-1 to TRBJ1-6; D is undetermined. CDR3 size: 15 residues. V was clipped by 0 bases and J by 5 bases, with 8 bases between them. CDR1 is MNHNS, CDR2 SASEGT, per germline. The CDR3 sequence: CASSEAGQNNSPLHF. Here the CDR3 DNA reads TGTGCCAGCAGTGAAGCTGGCCAAAATAATTCACCCCTCCACTTT.

Many counts were recorded for this clonotype. The V and J genes are TRBV2 and TRBJ2-1, with a possible D match to TRBD2 (5 bases). V was cut by 1 base and J by 8 bases, with 12 bases left in between. The CDR3 length is 14 residues. Per germline, CDR1 SNHLY and CDR2 FYNNEI. CDR3 amino acids: CASSEELGRDEQFF. CDR3 coding DNA: TGTGCCAGCAGTGAAGAACTAGGGCGGGATGAGCAGTTCTTC.

This clonotype came up many times. The chain uses TRBV14 and TRBJ2-7; 8 bases are a match to TRBD1. With V trimmed by 1 base and J by 5 bases, 7 bases remained unmatched. This CDR3 has 15 amino acids. CDR1 and CDR2 (germline): SGHDN, FVKESK. CDR3 bases: TGTGCCAGCAGCCAAGTGCAGGGGGCGCTTAACGAGCAGTACTTC. Its protein is CASSQVQGALNEQYF.

The sample holds a few counts of this clonotype. V usage is TRBV12-3 or TRBV12-4 and J usage is TRBJ2-5, with 13 bases aligning to TRBD2. Trimming at V came to 4 bases and at J to 2 bases, leaving 4 bases not matched to a gene. The CDR3 consists of 16 residues. The CDR3 DNA is TGTGCCAGCAGTTGGGGACTAGCGGGATCTCAAGAGACCCAGTACTTC. Its protein product is CASSWGLAGSQETQYF.

The V call is TRBV25-1, the J call TRBJ2-5; no clear D gene. CDR1 MGHDK and CDR2 SYGVNS come from the germline V gene. The V and J ends lost 2 bases and 5 bases respectively, with 15 bases between them. This CDR3 is built from 15 residues. The CDR3 is CASSEKVRGGETQYF. The DNA for the CDR3 is TGTGCCAGCAGTGAAAAAGTCAGAGGTGGTGAGACCCAGTACTTC.

This clonotype occurred many times. The V gene is TRBV28, the J gene TRBJ1-2; 11 bases are a match to TRBD1. J gave up 4 bases and V 7 bases, and 8 bases lay outside the gene matches. Germline assignment: CDR1 MDHEN and CDR2 SYDVKM. The CDR3 is 15 amino acids. CDR3 sequence reads: CASTLGGQGVYGYTF. The CDR3 DNA is TGTGCCAGCACCTTGGGGGGACAGGGGGTCTATGGCTACACCTTC.